This entry describes one T cell receptor beta chain. Its cognate antigen is unknown. This sample was included in a study of cytomegalovirus exposure and HLA in healthy donors. Study results and caveats: Reportedly, a later analysis found an Asian-associated ancestry cluster had fewer N-insertions than the approximately 700-donor mean.

Use of 60 Vbeta and 13 Jbeta primers characterized the PCR. Assay used: immunoSEQ multiplex PCR; TCRdb lists only in-frame clones, some missing. The repertoire holds over 150,000 clones, with around 86% as singletons. CDR1 is MDHEN and CDR2 is SYDVKM in the germline V gene. The CDR3 has 14 residues. Trimming shortened V by 3 bases and J by 3 bases, and 12 bases separated the two germline ends. Donors consisted of healthy bone marrow donors. This chain connects TRBV28 to TRBJ2-7; TRBD2 is a possible D gene (5 bases). Sequences were obtained from PBMCs. This TCR was sampled from a girl aged 2 to 9 in good health and CMV-seropositive. CDR3 in DNA: TGTGCCAGCAGTTTTTCAGGACTGTACTACGAGCAGTACTTC. Amino acids: CASSFSGLYYEQYF.